This entry lists 10 T cell receptor beta chains sequenced from one sample in a study of T cell responses to AZD1222 COVID-19 vaccine. The protocol was immunoSEQ multiplex PCR, while the TCRdb copy is restricted to in-frame clones and leaves out a portion. The data show some 100,000 clones, approximately 87% seen once. The starting material was peripheral blood, obtained on day 0 of AZD1222 vaccination. The receptors originated from an adult in good health.

The rearrangement joins TRBV7-9 to TRBJ2-7; D could derive from TRBD1 or TRBD2 (5 bases each). V shed 5 bases and J shed 5 bases, with 19 bases lying between them. Looked up from germline, CDR1 is SEHNR and CDR2 is FQNEAQ (reference sequence). CDR3 length equals 15 residues. The DNA for the CDR3 is TGTGCCAGCAGCCCGGGGACCACAATTGGCCACGAGCAGTACTTC. Protein sequence: CASSPGTTIGHEQYF. Together with reference TRBV7-9 and TRBJ2-7, the CDR3 gives the full variable domain: DTGVSQNPRHKITKRGQNVTFRCDPISEHNRLYWYRQTLGQGPEFLTYFQNEAQLEKSRLLSDRFSAERPKGSFSTLEIQRTEQGDSAMYLCASSPGTTIGHEQYFGPGTRLTVT.

The chain couples TRBV19 to TRBJ1-1; weak D call: TRBD1 (6 bases). The germline V gene has CDR1 LNHDA and CDR2 SQIVND (reference sequence). CDR3 size: 15 residues. V was shortened by 2 bases and J by 0 bases, with 10 bases between the two germline ends. Here the CDR3 DNA reads TGTGCCAGTAGTATACAGGGGACTATGAACACTGAAGCTTTCTTT. Translating it yields CASSIQGTMNTEAFF.

The gene calls are TRBV3-1 (or the pseudogene TRBV3-2) and TRBJ2-5, with TRBD2 matching over 10 bases. Trimming at V came to 0 bases and at J to 4 bases, leaving 17 bases not matched to a gene. CDR3 length: 20 residues. The germline CDR1 and CDR2 sequences are LGHDT and YNNKEL (reference sequence). Written as DNA, the CDR3 is TGTGCCAGCAGCCAAGATTTGAGGGCTAGCGGGGGCCGGGTATCAGAGACCCAGTACTTC. Its protein product is CASSQDLRASGGRVSETQYF.

This clone was seen only a few times. The genes are TRBV12-3 or TRBV12-4 and TRBJ1-6; D gene unclear. V was trimmed by 5 bases and J by 10 bases, leaving 9 bases between them. CDR3 length: 12 residues. The CDR3 sequence is CASSPLNSPLHF. The CDR3 region has the DNA TGTGCCAGCAGTCCACTAAACTCACCCCTCCACTTT.

This chain joins TRBV9 and TRBJ1-1, with D possibly TRBD1 on 5 matching bases. V shed 4 bases and J shed 1 base, with 14 bases lying between them. CDR1 is SGDLS and CDR2 is YYNGEE in the germline V gene. This CDR3 is built from 15 residues. CDR3: CASSPWGTPNTEAFF. Here the CDR3 DNA reads TGTGCCAGCAGCCCATGGGGGACCCCGAACACTGAAGCTTTCTTT.

The rearrangement joins TRBV25-1 to TRBJ1-4; no clear D gene. The ends were cut back, 7 bases at V and 7 bases at J, with 7 bases in the middle. CDR1 is MGHDK and CDR2 is SYGVNS in the germline V gene. CDR3 length: 11 residues. The CDR3 DNA sequence: TGTGCCAGCACAGGCCGTGAAAAACTGTTTTTT. Translating gives CASTGREKLFF.

V gene TRBV12-3 or TRBV12-4 combines with J gene TRBJ2-2; D is undetermined. This CDR3 contains 13 residues. The V and J ends lost 2 bases and 5 bases respectively, with 6 bases between them. CDR3 nucleotides: TGTGCCAGCAGTTTACAGCAGACCGGGGAGCTGTTTTTT. Translating gives CASSLQQTGELFF.

The chain is built from TRBV2 and TRBJ2-1; D gene unclear. The CDR3 runs to 12 residues. V was trimmed by 0 bases and J by 9 bases, leaving 6 bases between them. Germline V gene data show CDR1 as SNHLY and CDR2 as FYNNEI. In nucleotides, the CDR3 is TGTGCCAGCAGTGAAGCGGCTATTGAGCAGTTCTTC. Its protein is CASSEAAIEQFF.

The rearrangement joins TRBV10-1 to TRBJ1-2; D might be TRBD1 (6 bases). This CDR3 is built from 13 residues. Germline CDR1 is WNHNN and CDR2 is SYGVQD (reference sequence). V was shortened by 5 bases and J by 5 bases, with 12 bases between the two germline ends. CDR3 nucleotide sequence: TGCGCCAGCAGTTCGGACAGAGTTTATGGCTACACCTTC. Protein: CASSSDRVYGYTF.

For this clone: In the same sample, other DNA sequences code for this CDR3. J is TRBJ2-7 and V is TRBV7-9, with D perhaps TRBD1 (6 bases). From germline, CDR1 is SEHNR and CDR2 FQNEAQ (reference sequence). The CDR3 is made up of 13 amino acids. V lost 3 bases and J 2 bases, leaving 8 bases between the germline ends. The CDR3 coding sequence is TGTGCCAGCAGCTTGGCAGGGGCCTACGAGCAGTACTTC. Translating gives CASSLAGAYEQYF.